The next 32 T cell receptor beta chains were all read from a single sample in a study of cytomegalovirus exposure and HLA in healthy donors. Amplification used 60 Vbeta primers and 13 Jbeta primers. This table comes from immunoSEQ multiplex PCR, and its TCRdb copy is limited to in-frame clones, with some not included. The sample has about 190,000 clones; approximately 80% are singletons. The source material was PBMCs. All receptors derive from a middle-aged woman in good health and CMV-seronegative.

The chain has TRBV15 and TRBJ2-1, with D unclear. CDR1 LNHNV and CDR2 YYDKDF come from the germline V gene (reference sequence). V was cut by 1 base and J by 10 bases, with 17 bases left in between. The CDR3 spans 15 residues. CDR3 bases: TGTGCCACCAGCAGAGGCTACACCGGGTCGACCGAGCAGTTCTTC. Translating it yields CATSRGYTGSTEQFF.

This sequence joins TRBV27 and TRBJ1-2; 7 nucleotides match TRBD1. The CDR3 length is 15 residues. With 2 bases clipped from V and 5 bases from J, the junction kept 8 bases outside the gene matches. The V gene's germline CDR1 is MNHEY and CDR2 SMNVEV (reference sequence). The CDR3 loop reads CASSLRGQSQYGYTF. In DNA, the CDR3 is TGTGCCAGCAGTTTAAGGGGACAGTCCCAATATGGCTACACCTTC.

The rearrangement uses TRBV5-4 and TRBJ2-1; possible D gene TRBD1, 6 bases. The CDR3 is 14 residues long. From germline, CDR1 is SGHNT and CDR2 YYREEE (reference sequence). The V end was cut by 1 base, the J end by 7 bases, with 12 bases between. CDR3 residues: CASSLSQGRNEQFF. Written as DNA, the CDR3 is TGTGCCAGCAGCTTGTCCCAGGGGCGAAATGAGCAGTTCTTC. The full variable domain, its missing parts supplied by reference TRBV5-4 and TRBJ2-1, is ETGVTQSPTHLIKTRGQQVTLRCSSQSGHNTVSWYQQALGQGPQFIFQYYREEENGRGNFPPRFSGLQFPNYSSELNVNALELDDSALYLCASSLSQGRNEQFFGPGTRLTVL.

V is TRBV11-2 and J is TRBJ2-5, with 7 nucleotides matching TRBD2. Germline loops: CDR1 SGHAT, CDR2 FQNNGV. The CDR3 runs 12 residues. V lost 8 bases to trimming and J lost 0 bases; unmatched junction nucleotides: 0. The CDR3: CASGGDQETQYF. The CDR3, as DNA: TGTGCCAGCGGGGGGGACCAAGAGACCCAGTACTTC.

V gene TRBV27 combines with J gene TRBJ1-2; TRBD1 matches at 8 bases. This CDR3 comprises 15 residues. V gave up 5 bases and J gave up 3 bases; unmatched junction bases: 8. CDR1 and CDR2 from the germline V gene are MNHEY and SMNVEV (reference sequence). CDR3 in amino acids: CASSAPGTGHYGYTF. The CDR3 nucleotides are TGTGCCAGCAGTGCGCCCGGGACAGGCCACTATGGCTACACCTTC.

The chain employs TRBV4-1 and TRBJ1-1; TRBD1 matches 8 bases. The germline V gene encodes CDR1 MGHRA and CDR2 YSYEKL. The CDR3 runs to 15 residues. Trimming removed 4 bases from V and 1 base from J; junction bases left unmatched: 5. The CDR3 nucleotides read TGCGCCAGCAGCCCCCAGGGGGCGCGGAACACTGAAGCTTTCTTT. This sequence encodes CASSPQGARNTEAFF.

The V gene is TRBV5-1, the J gene TRBJ2-2; 9 nucleotides align to TRBD1. CDR1 is SGHRS and CDR2 is YFSETQ in the germline V gene. The ends lost 4 bases at V and 4 bases at J; junction bases unmatched: 11. CDR3 length: 17 residues. This CDR3 is CASSPLIGTGTTGELFF. CDR3 nucleotides: TGCGCCAGCAGCCCGTTAATCGGGACAGGGACCACCGGGGAGCTGTTTTTT.

The rearrangement joins TRBV5-1 to TRBJ2-2; no definite D call. V dropped 4 bases and J dropped 0 bases, with 10 bases sitting between them. Germline V gives CDR1 SGHRS, CDR2 YFSETQ. The CDR3 runs 15 residues. CDR3 sequence reads: CASSRDNTNTGELFF. CDR3 DNA sequence: TGCGCCAGCAGCCGCGACAATACGAACACCGGGGAGCTGTTTTTT.

This clone was found once. The chain carries TRBV5-6 and TRBJ2-1; 12 nucleotides align to TRBD2. Germline assignment: CDR1 SGHDT and CDR2 YYEEEE. Germline trimming cut 0 bases from V and 6 bases from J; bases unmatched to any gene: 7. This CDR3 spans 17 amino acids. Here the CDR3 reads CASSLERGLAGINEQFF. The CDR3 bases are TGTGCCAGCAGCTTGGAGAGAGGACTAGCGGGAATCAATGAGCAGTTCTTC. Full variable domain (outside the CDR3, taken from reference TRBV5-6 and TRBJ2-1): DAGVTQSPTHLIKTRGQQVTLRCSPKSGHDTVSWYQQALGQGPQFIFQYYEEEERQRGNFPDRFSGHQFPNYSSELNVNALLLGDSALYLCASSLERGLAGINEQFFGPGTRLTVL.

CDR3 bases: TGTGCCAGCAGCTTCGGGGACTCCTACGAGCAGTACTTC. It translates to CASSFGDSYEQYF. The J gene is TRBJ2-7, the V gene TRBV5-6; the D gene is possibly TRBD2 (5 bases). V was shortened by 2 bases and J by 0 bases, with 6 bases between the two germline ends. Germline-derived CDR1 and CDR2 are SGHDT and YYEEEE. The CDR3 totals 13 residues.

The V call is TRBV29-1, the J call TRBJ1-1; tentatively, D is TRBD1 (5 bases). CDR1 and CDR2 (germline): SQVTM, ANQGSEA. The length of the CDR3 is 13 residues. Trimming cost V 7 bases and J 0 bases, with 12 bases left between them. CDR3 sequence reads: CSAPRDLNTEAFF. The CDR3 region has the DNA TGCAGCGCCCCCAGGGATTTGAACACTGAAGCTTTCTTT.

V is TRBV7-8 and J is TRBJ2-2; 9 bases align to TRBD1. V shed 6 bases and J 8 bases; nucleotides not matched to a gene: 13. Germline loops: CDR1 SGHVS, CDR2 FQNEAQ. CDR3 length equals 16 residues. The CDR3 loop is CASRLGRTGEKGELFF. CDR3 in DNA: TGTGCCAGCAGGCTGGGCCGGACAGGGGAAAAGGGGGAGCTGTTTTTT. Full variable domain (remainder filled in from reference TRBV7-8 and TRBJ2-2): GAGVSQSPRYKVAKRGQDVALRCDPISGHVSLFWYQQALGQGPEFLTYFQNEAQLDKSGLPSDRFFAERPEGSVSTLKIQRTQQEDSAVYLCASRLGRTGEKGELFFGEGSRLTVL.

This chain connects TRBV29-1 to TRBJ1-5, with TRBD1 matching 9 bases. This CDR3 region has 14 residues. The germline gives CDR1 SQVTM, CDR2 ANQGSEA. Trimming cost V 4 bases and J 0 bases; bases outside gene matches: 1. This chain's CDR3 is CSVVTGGSNQPQHF. As DNA, the CDR3 is TGCAGCGTTGTGACAGGGGGTAGCAATCAGCCCCAGCATTTT.

This clone was detected only once. This chain uses TRBV2 with TRBJ2-1, with 9 bases matching TRBD1. The CDR3 sequence is 13 residues long. The ends lost 7 bases at V and 8 bases at J; junction bases unmatched: 6. In germline, CDR1 is SNHLY, CDR2 FYNNEI. The CDR3 nucleotides read TGTGCCAGCATCCCGGACAGGGGAGATGAGCAGTTCTTC. Encoded protein: CASIPDRGDEQFF.

The V call is TRBV6-1, the J call TRBJ1-2; D gene unclear. CDR1 is MNHNS and CDR2 is SASEGT in the germline V gene. The CDR3 totals 13 residues. V was clipped by 7 bases and J by 5 bases, with 14 bases between them. The CDR3 loop is CASMVRLEYGYTF. In DNA, the CDR3 is TGTGCCAGCATGGTGAGGTTAGAATATGGCTACACCTTC.

This clone turned up a few times. CDR3 protein: CSVEDPREVPYYNEQFF. The CDR3, as DNA: TGCAGCGTTGAAGATCCGCGGGAGGTACCCTATTACAATGAGCAGTTCTTC. The chain combines TRBV29-1 with TRBJ2-1, with 8 nucleotides matching TRBD2. V was clipped by 0 bases and J by 4 bases; unmatched bases: 11. The CDR3 extends over 17 amino acids. The germline V gene encodes CDR1 SQVTM and CDR2 ANQGSEA.

The count of this clone is one. This chain uses TRBV6-5 with TRBJ2-1; tentative D call: TRBD2 (5 bases). Germline V gene data show CDR1 as MNHEY and CDR2 as SVGAGI. This CDR3 has 16 amino acids. V dropped 2 bases and J dropped 0 bases, with 11 bases sitting between them. The CDR3 sequence is CASSYLGGHSYNEQFF. CDR3 nucleotide sequence: TGTGCCAGCAGTTACCTAGGCGGGCACTCCTACAATGAGCAGTTCTTC.

This clone occurred once. This chain connects TRBV25-1 to TRBJ2-3, with TRBD2 matching over 10 bases. This CDR3 is 17 amino acids long. CDR1 and CDR2 from the germline V gene are MGHDK and SYGVNS. V trimming: 5 bases; J trimming: 2 bases; junction bases outside the gene matches: 10. CDR3: CASSRVVLAGFTDTQYF. In DNA form, the CDR3 reads TGTGCCAGCAGTCGGGTGGTACTAGCGGGGTTCACAGATACGCAGTATTTT.

The chain employs TRBV19 and TRBJ2-1, with 10 positions matching TRBD2. The CDR3 is made up of 15 amino acids. V lost 4 bases, J lost 3 bases, and 3 bases stayed unmatched. Germline V gives CDR1 LNHDA, CDR2 SQIVND (reference sequence). The DNA of the CDR3 is TGTGCCAGTAGTAACGGACTAGCGGTCTACAATGAGCAGTTCTTC. It specifies CASSNGLAVYNEQFF. Full variable domain (rest looked up from reference TRBV19 and TRBJ2-1): DGGITQSPKYLFRKEGQNVTLSCEQNLNHDAMYWYRQDPGQGLRLIYYSQIVNDFQKGDIAEGYSVSREKKESFPLTVTSAQKNPTAFYLCASSNGLAVYNEQFFGPGTRLTVL.

The chain uses TRBV9 and TRBJ2-7; TRBD1 matches 9 bases. The CDR3 sequence is 16 residues long. The ends lost 0 bases at V and 6 bases at J; junction bases unmatched: 10. Germline lookup yields CDR1 SGDLS and CDR2 YYNGEE. Here the CDR3 DNA reads TGTGCCAGCAGCGTAGGAGGCCCGGGACAGGGAGCCGAGCAGTACTTC. Protein sequence: CASSVGGPGQGAEQYF.

This sequence joins TRBV11-2 and TRBJ1-1; D unresolved. V was pared by 1 base and J by 8 bases, with 5 bases between. This CDR3 is 11 amino acids long. Per the germline V gene, CDR1 is SGHAT and CDR2 is FQNNGV. CDR3 coding DNA: TGTGCCAGCAGCTTAGCCAGGGAAGCTTTCTTT. It encodes CASSLAREAFF.

This chain connects TRBV6-1 to TRBJ2-3; no clear D gene. Trimming pared 4 bases from V and 6 bases from J, leaving 5 bases between. The CDR3 length is 11 residues. Germline V lookup: CDR1 MNHNS, CDR2 SASEGT. The CDR3 DNA sequence: TGTGCCAGCAGTGTCGGTGATACGCAGTATTTT. Its protein is CASSVGDTQYF.

This rearrangement joins TRBV5-1 to TRBJ2-1; 12 bases are a match to TRBD2. The ends lost 0 bases at V and 5 bases at J; junction bases unmatched: 9. Germline assignment: CDR1 SGHRS and CDR2 YFSETQ. The CDR3 has 18 amino acids. The CDR3 region is CASSLEPITSGGNNEQFF. The DNA of the CDR3 is TGCGCCAGCAGCTTGGAGCCTATTACTAGCGGGGGGAACAATGAGCAGTTCTTC. The full variable domain, its missing parts supplied by reference TRBV5-1 and TRBJ2-1, is KAGVTQTPRYLIKTRGQQVTLSCSPISGHRSVSWYQQTPGQGLQFLFEYFSETQRNKGNFPGRFSGRQFSNSRSEMNVSTLELGDSALYLCASSLEPITSGGNNEQFFGPGTRLTVL.

The chain combines TRBV6-1 with TRBJ2-7; D is unresolved. There are 15 residues in the CDR3. Deletions cut 4 bases from V and 3 bases from J, with 16 bases between. Germline V lookup: CDR1 MNHNS, CDR2 SASEGT. The CDR3 protein is CASSGVGTADYEQYV. The CDR3 DNA sequence: TGTGCCAGCAGTGGGGTAGGCACTGCCGACTACGAGCAGTACGTC.

V gene TRBV27 combines with J gene TRBJ2-1; D remains unclear. Looked up from germline, CDR1 is MNHEY and CDR2 is SMNVEV (reference sequence). Deletions cut 5 bases from V and 7 bases from J, with 12 bases between. CDR3 length: 13 amino acids. Written as DNA, the CDR3 is TGTGCCAGCAGTCCCCACAGCCTTAATGAGCAGTTCTTC. Encoded protein: CASSPHSLNEQFF.

This chain joins TRBV7-2 and TRBJ1-4, with a tentative D call TRBD1 (5 bases). This CDR3 has 13 amino acids. Trimming took off 4 bases at V and 8 bases at J, with 11 bases between the two ends. Germline CDR1 reads SGHTA; CDR2 reads FQGNSA. CDR3 sequence: CASSSGRGEKLFF. CDR3 nucleotide sequence: TGTGCCAGCAGCTCCGGACGGGGGGAAAAACTGTTTTTT.

This clone was counted between two and nine times. The genes are TRBV19 and TRBJ1-1; tentatively, D is TRBD1 (6 bases). The CDR3 extends over 17 amino acids. CDR1 LNHDA and CDR2 SQIVND come from the germline V gene (reference sequence). The V and J ends lost 10 bases and 4 bases respectively, with 28 bases between them. CDR3 amino acids: CATRSQGGFSPGTEAFF. CDR3 in DNA: TGTGCCACGCGCTCACAGGGTGGTTTTTCACCCGGCACTGAAGCTTTCTTT.

This clone was picked up a small number of times. The chain joins TRBV19 to TRBJ2-7; D gene unclear. This CDR3 is 13 amino acids long. Germline-derived CDR1 and CDR2 are LNHDA and SQIVND (reference sequence). Deletions cut 0 bases from V and 12 bases from J, with 15 bases between. Here the CDR3 reads CASSIDQTDRRYF. For the CDR3, the DNA is TGTGCCAGTAGTATAGATCAGACTGATCGGCGGTACTTC.

J is TRBJ2-2 and V is TRBV4-3, with 8 bases lining up with TRBD2. CDR3 length equals 18 residues. Per the germline V gene, CDR1 is LGHNA and CDR2 is YSLEER. V shed 0 bases and J 3 bases; nucleotides not matched to a gene: 9. CDR3 protein: CASSQDRTGGPYTGELFF. CDR3 in DNA: TGCGCCAGCAGCCAAGATCGGACGGGAGGGCCGTACACCGGGGAGCTGTTTTTT.

The chain employs TRBV5-5 and TRBJ2-2, with D perhaps matching TRBD2 (7 bases). The CDR3 covers 15 residues. Germline V gives CDR1 SGHKS, CDR2 YYEKEE (reference sequence). Trimming stripped 3 bases from V and 1 base from J, with 10 bases between. CDR3 nucleotides: TGTGCCAGCAGCTGGAGGGGGGGGAACACCGGGGAGCTGTTTTTT. This translates into CASSWRGGNTGELFF.

This chain uses TRBV5-4 with TRBJ2-3, with 7 bases fitting TRBD2. The V segment lost 0 bases and the J segment 4 bases; nucleotides outside the gene matches: 5. The CDR3 has 15 amino acids. CDR1 and CDR2 (germline): SGHNT, YYREEE (reference sequence). In nucleotides, the CDR3 is TGTGCCAGCAGCTTGGGCGGGAGTTTCTCAGATACGCAGTATTTT. This translates into CASSLGGSFSDTQYF.

The V gene is TRBV10-3, the J gene TRBJ1-3; D gene unclear. In germline, CDR1 is ENHRY, CDR2 SYGVKD. Trimming took off 3 bases at V and 2 bases at J, with 11 bases between the two ends. The CDR3 is 15 amino acids. DNA of the CDR3: TGTGCCATCAGTGAAGTCTCGAGGGCTGGAAACACCATATATTTT. It encodes CAISEVSRAGNTIYF.